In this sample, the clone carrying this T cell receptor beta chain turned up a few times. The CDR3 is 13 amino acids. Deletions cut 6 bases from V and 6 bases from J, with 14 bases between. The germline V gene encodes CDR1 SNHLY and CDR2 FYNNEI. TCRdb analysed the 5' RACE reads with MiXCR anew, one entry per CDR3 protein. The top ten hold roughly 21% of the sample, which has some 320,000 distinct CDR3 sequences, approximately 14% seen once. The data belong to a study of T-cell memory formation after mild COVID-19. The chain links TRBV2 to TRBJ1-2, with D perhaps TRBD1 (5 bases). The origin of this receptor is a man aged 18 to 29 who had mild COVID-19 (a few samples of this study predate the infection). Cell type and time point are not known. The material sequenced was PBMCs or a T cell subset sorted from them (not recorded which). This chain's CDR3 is CASRRGLFDGYTF. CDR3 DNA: TGTGCCAGCAGAAGGGGCCTATTTGATGGCTACACCTTC.